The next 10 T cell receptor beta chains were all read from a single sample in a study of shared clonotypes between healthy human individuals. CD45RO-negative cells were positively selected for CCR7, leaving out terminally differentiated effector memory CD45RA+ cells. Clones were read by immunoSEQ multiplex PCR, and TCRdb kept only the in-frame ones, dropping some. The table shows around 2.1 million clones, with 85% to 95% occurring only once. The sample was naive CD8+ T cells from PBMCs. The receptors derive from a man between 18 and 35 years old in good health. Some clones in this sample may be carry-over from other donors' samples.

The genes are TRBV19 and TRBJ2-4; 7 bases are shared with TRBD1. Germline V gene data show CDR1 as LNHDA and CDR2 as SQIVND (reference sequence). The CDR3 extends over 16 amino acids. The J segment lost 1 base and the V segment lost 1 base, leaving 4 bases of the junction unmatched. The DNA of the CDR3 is TGTGCCAGTAGTATAGGGGACAGCCTGGCCAAAAACATTCAGTACTTC. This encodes CASSIGDSLAKNIQYF.

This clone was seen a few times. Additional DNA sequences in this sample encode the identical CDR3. This CDR3 is CASSLGQGPYNEQFF. CDR3 DNA: TGTGCCAGCAGCTTGGGACAGGGCCCCTACAATGAGCAGTTCTTC. The rearrangement joins TRBV7-3 to TRBJ2-1, with 9 bases lining up with TRBD1. Germline lookup yields CDR1 SGHTA and CDR2 FQGTGA. The CDR3 extends over 15 amino acids. V lost 3 bases, J lost 2 bases, and 2 bases stayed unmatched. The full variable domain, rest sourced from reference TRBV7-3 and TRBJ2-1, is GAGVSQTPSNKVTEKGKYVELRCDPISGHTALYWYRQSLGQGPEFLIYFQGTGAADDSGLPNDRFFAVRPEGSVSTLKIQRTERGDSAVYLCASSLGQGPYNEQFFGPGTRLTVL.

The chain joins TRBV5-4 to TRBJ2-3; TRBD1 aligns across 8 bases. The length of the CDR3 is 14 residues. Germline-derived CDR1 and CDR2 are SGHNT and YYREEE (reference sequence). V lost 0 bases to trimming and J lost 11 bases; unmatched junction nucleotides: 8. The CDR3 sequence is CASSLGQGASGQYF. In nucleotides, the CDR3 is TGTGCCAGCAGCTTGGGCCAGGGGGCGTCTGGGCAGTATTTT.

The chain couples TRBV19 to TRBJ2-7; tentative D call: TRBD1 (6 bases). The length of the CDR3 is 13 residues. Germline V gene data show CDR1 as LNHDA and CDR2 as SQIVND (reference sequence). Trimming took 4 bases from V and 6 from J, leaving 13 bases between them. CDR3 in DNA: TGTGCCAGTAGTACCCCGACAGGATCCGAGCAGTACTTC. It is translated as CASSTPTGSEQYF.

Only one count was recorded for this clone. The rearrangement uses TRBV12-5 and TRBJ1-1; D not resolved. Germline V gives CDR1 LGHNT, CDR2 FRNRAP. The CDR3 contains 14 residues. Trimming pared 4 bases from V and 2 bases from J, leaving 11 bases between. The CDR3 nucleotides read TGTGCTAGTGGTTCCAGTGTCAGAAACACTGAAGCTTTCTTT. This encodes CASGSSVRNTEAFF. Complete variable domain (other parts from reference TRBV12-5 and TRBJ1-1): DARVTQTPRHKVTEMGQEVTMRCQPILGHNTVFWYRQTMMQGLELLAYFRNRAPLDDSGMPKDRFSAEMPDATLATLKIQPSEPRDSAVYFCASGSSVRNTEAFFGQGTRLTVV.

The CDR3 sequence: CASSGSGQGSYGYTF. The CDR3 DNA sequence: TGTGCCAGCAGCGGATCGGGACAGGGGAGTTATGGCTACACCTTC. This sequence joins TRBV9 and TRBJ1-2, with TRBD1 matching over 10 bases. CDR3 size: 15 residues. V was clipped by 3 bases and J by 5 bases; unmatched bases: 7. Per germline, CDR1 SGDLS and CDR2 YYNGEE.

CDR3 amino acids: CASSRSGTVLNQPQHF. The CDR3 nucleotides are TGTGCCAGCAGCCGATCCGGGACAGTTCTCAATCAGCCCCAGCATTTT. V is TRBV7-8 and J is TRBJ1-5; 7 positions match TRBD1. The junction had 10 bases not matched to a gene; V was cut back by 5 bases and J by 3 bases. Germline V CDR1 and CDR2: SGHVS, FQNEAQ. CDR3 size: 16 residues.

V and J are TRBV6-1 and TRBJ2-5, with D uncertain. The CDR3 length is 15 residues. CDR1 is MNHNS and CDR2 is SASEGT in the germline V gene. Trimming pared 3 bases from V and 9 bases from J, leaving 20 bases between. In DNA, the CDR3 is TGTGCCAGCAGTGAGGAATACAGAACCTACCCGGCCCAGTACTTC. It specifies CASSEEYRTYPAQYF.

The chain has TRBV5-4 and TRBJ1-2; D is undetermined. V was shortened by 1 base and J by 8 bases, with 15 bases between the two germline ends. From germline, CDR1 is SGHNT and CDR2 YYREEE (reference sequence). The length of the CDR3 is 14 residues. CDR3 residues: CASSLISEGPGYTF. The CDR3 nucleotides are TGTGCCAGCAGCTTGATCTCGGAGGGTCCCGGCTACACCTTC.

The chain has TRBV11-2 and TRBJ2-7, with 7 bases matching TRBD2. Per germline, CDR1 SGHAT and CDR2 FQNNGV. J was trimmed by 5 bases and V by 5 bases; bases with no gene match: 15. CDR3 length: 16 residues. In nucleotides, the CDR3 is TGTGCCAGCAGCATCCCGGGGGTAGCGGGTGGCGACGAGCAGTACTTC. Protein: CASSIPGVAGGDEQYF. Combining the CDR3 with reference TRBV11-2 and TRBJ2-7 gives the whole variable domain EAGVAQSPRYKIIEKRQSVAFWCNPISGHATLYWYQQILGQGPKLLIQFQNNGVVDDSQLPKDRFSAERLKGVDSTLKIQPAKLEDSAVYLCASSIPGVAGGDEQYFGPGTRLTVT.